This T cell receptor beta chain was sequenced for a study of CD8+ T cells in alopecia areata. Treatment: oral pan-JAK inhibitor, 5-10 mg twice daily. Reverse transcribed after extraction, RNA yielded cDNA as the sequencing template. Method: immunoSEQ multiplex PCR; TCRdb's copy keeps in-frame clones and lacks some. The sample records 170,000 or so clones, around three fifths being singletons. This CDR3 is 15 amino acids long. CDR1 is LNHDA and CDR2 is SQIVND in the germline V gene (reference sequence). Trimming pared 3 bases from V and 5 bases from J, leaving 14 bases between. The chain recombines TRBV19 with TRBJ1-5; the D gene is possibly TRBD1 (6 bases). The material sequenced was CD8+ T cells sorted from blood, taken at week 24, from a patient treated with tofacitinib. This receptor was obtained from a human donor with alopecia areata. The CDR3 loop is CASSMFRGPDQPQHF. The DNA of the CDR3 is TGTGCCAGTAGTATGTTCCGGGGGCCGGATCAGCCCCAGCATTTT.